These 30 T cell receptor beta chains came from one sample sequenced in a study of cytomegalovirus exposure and HLA in healthy donors (dated by TCRdb to between 2016 and 2019). Library preparation was by the immunoSEQ multiplex PCR assay. The multiplex PCR relied on a mix of 60 forward primers for TCR Vbeta segments and 13 reverse primers for TCR Jbeta segments. The clones in this table, taken by TCRdb from immuneACCESS, are in-frame only. Not every clone is retained; where verified, under half of the shortfall comes from an unresolved V gene, and the cause of the rest is unknown. Recorded for this sample are more than 65,000 clones; approximately 79% of them occurred a single time. The ten biggest clones cover about 6% of the sample. The sequencing input was PBMCs. These receptors were obtained from a female donor in good health and CMV-seronegative.

J is TRBJ1-5 and V is TRBV6-5; 12 bases are a match to TRBD1. This CDR3 region has 15 residues. Trimming cost V 4 bases and J 7 bases; bases outside gene matches: 5. Germline V gives CDR1 MNHEY, CDR2 SVGAGI. The CDR3 sequence is CASSWGQGAKQPQHF. Written as DNA, the CDR3 is TGTGCCAGCAGTTGGGGACAGGGGGCAAAACAGCCCCAGCATTTT.

The chain joins TRBV11-2 to TRBJ2-7; 11 bases line up with TRBD1. With V trimmed by 5 bases and J by 2 bases, 5 bases remained unmatched. This CDR3 comprises 15 residues. Per germline, CDR1 SGHAT and CDR2 FQNNGV. CDR3 loop: CASSTRGQGAYEQYF. CDR3 nucleotide sequence: TGTGCCAGCAGCACAAGGGGACAGGGGGCCTACGAGCAGTACTTC.

The rearrangement links TRBV6-5 to TRBJ2-5; D might be TRBD1 (5 bases). TRBJ2-7 matches the DNA end more closely, so the J call is doubtful. The CDR3 runs 14 residues. Per the germline V gene, CDR1 is MNHEY and CDR2 is SVGAGI. The chain's CDR3 is CATSDNRRSYEQYF. DNA of the CDR3: TGTGCCACATCCGATAACAGGCGATCCTACGAGCAGTACTTC.

The rearrangement links TRBV5-1 to TRBJ2-2, with TRBD1 identical over 7 bases. J lost 6 bases, V lost 4 bases, and 9 bases had no gene match. Per the germline V gene, CDR1 is SGHRS and CDR2 is YFSETQ. This CDR3 is 15 amino acids long. CDR3 in amino acids: CASSPRDSWAGELFF. The CDR3 nucleotides read TGCGCCAGCAGCCCCCGGGACAGTTGGGCCGGGGAGCTGTTTTTT. Filled out from reference TRBV5-1 and TRBJ2-2, the complete variable domain reads KAGVTQTPRYLIKTRGQQVTLSCSPISGHRSVSWYQQTPGQGLQFLFEYFSETQRNKGNFPGRFSGRQFSNSRSEMNVSTLELGDSALYLCASSPRDSWAGELFFGEGSRLTVL.

This chain uses TRBV29-1 with TRBJ1-5; D possibly corresponds to TRBD1 (5 bases). Trimming took 6 bases from V and 1 from J, leaving 13 bases between them. The CDR3 has 14 residues. CDR1 and CDR2 (germline): SQVTM, ANQGSEA. The CDR3 protein is CSVGGVASNQPQHF. CDR3 nucleotides: TGCAGCGTAGGAGGGGTAGCGAGCAATCAGCCCCAGCATTTT. Variable domain in full (rest from reference TRBV29-1 and TRBJ1-5): SAVISQKPSRDICQRGTSLTIQCQVDSQVTMMFWYRQQPGQSLTLIATANQGSEATYESGFVIDKFPISRPNLTFSTLTVSNMSPEDSSIYLCSVGGVASNQPQHFGDGTRLSIL.

V is TRBV5-1 and J is TRBJ2-7; no reliable D call. This CDR3 contains 15 residues. Per the germline V gene, CDR1 is SGHRS and CDR2 is YFSETQ. Between the trimmed V and J ends, which lost 0 bases and 3 bases, there was a span of 13 bases. The CDR3 coding sequence is TGCGCCAGCAGCTTGGGCGATACAGCTTACTACGAGCAGTACTTC. Residues: CASSLGDTAYYEQYF. The entire variable domain, with the rest obtained from reference TRBV5-1 and TRBJ2-7, is as follows: KAGVTQTPRYLIKTRGQQVTLSCSPISGHRSVSWYQQTPGQGLQFLFEYFSETQRNKGNFPGRFSGRQFSNSRSEMNVSTLELGDSALYLCASSLGDTAYYEQYFGPGTRLTVT.

The chain uses TRBV6-6 and TRBJ1-5, with 7 nucleotides matching TRBD1. This CDR3 contains 16 residues. Germline trimming cut 3 bases from V and 3 bases from J; bases unmatched to any gene: 8. Germline values: CDR1 MNHNY, CDR2 SVGAGI (reference sequence). CDR3 loop: CASSYRQGGNNQPQHF. CDR3 bases: TGTGCCAGCAGTTATCGACAGGGCGGGAACAATCAGCCCCAGCATTTT.

The chain joins TRBV18 to TRBJ1-1; D is perhaps TRBD1 (5 bases). The CDR3 is made up of 15 amino acids. Germline V CDR1 and CDR2: KGHSH, LQKENI. V lost 4 bases and J 3 bases, leaving 15 bases between the germline ends. CDR3 in DNA: TGTGCCAGCTCACGAGATATGGAAGGGGACACTGAAGCTTTCTTT. Translating gives CASSRDMEGDTEAFF.

The CDR3 spells CASGQGTGGYTF. CDR3 in DNA: TGTGCCTCCGGACAGGGAACAGGTGGCTACACCTTC. The chain carries TRBV6-5 and TRBJ1-2, with TRBD1 identical over 8 bases. Per germline, CDR1 MNHEY and CDR2 SVGAGI. The CDR3 contains 12 residues. The junction had 9 bases not matched to a gene; V was cut back by 11 bases and J by 7 bases.

The chain uses TRBV4-1 and TRBJ1-6, with TRBD1 matching 10 bases. J lost 6 bases, V lost 2 bases, and 13 bases had no gene match. The CDR3 is 19 amino acids. Germline V gene data show CDR1 as MGHRA and CDR2 as YSYEKL. The CDR3 DNA reads TGCGCCAGCAGCCAATTTGGGGCTTCGGGACAGGGGCTTAATTCACCCCTCCACTTT. This gives the protein CASSQFGASGQGLNSPLHF.

This clone was counted only a few times. The gene calls are TRBV6-1 and TRBJ2-7, with TRBD1 matching over 7 bases. The CDR3 totals 14 residues. V lost 5 bases and J lost 5; bases outside the gene matches: 9. CDR1 is MNHNS, CDR2 SASEGT, per germline. The CDR3 sequence: CASSKTGPLHEQYF. CDR3 sequence (DNA): TGTGCCAGCAGTAAGACAGGGCCCCTCCACGAGCAGTACTTC.

The chain recombines TRBV9 with TRBJ2-3; 9 positions agree with TRBD1. The CDR3 contains 15 residues. CDR1 and CDR2 (germline): SGDLS, YYNGEE. V shed 0 bases and J 4 bases; nucleotides not matched to a gene: 3. The CDR3 is CASSVAGQGADTQYF. CDR3 nucleotides: TGTGCCAGCAGCGTAGCGGGACAGGGAGCAGATACGCAGTATTTT.

The gene calls are TRBV2 and TRBJ1-1; D not certain. Trimming took off 3 bases at V and 5 bases at J, with 10 bases between the two ends. The CDR3 consists of 13 residues. The germline CDR1 and CDR2 sequences are SNHLY and FYNNEI. CDR3 loop: CASSDAWETEAFF. The CDR3 nucleotides read TGTGCCAGCAGTGACGCTTGGGAGACTGAAGCTTTCTTT.

This rearrangement joins TRBV5-1 to TRBJ2-7; 12 positions agree with TRBD2. This CDR3 has 16 residues. The V gene's germline CDR1 is SGHRS and CDR2 YFSETQ. After removal of 3 bases from V and 2 bases from J, the junction contained 6 bases not matched to a gene. CDR3 nucleotide sequence: TGCGCCAGCAGCTGGACACTAGCGGGGGGAGCCTACGAGCAGTACTTC. It translates to CASSWTLAGGAYEQYF. Full variable domain (rest looked up from reference TRBV5-1 and TRBJ2-7): KAGVTQTPRYLIKTRGQQVTLSCSPISGHRSVSWYQQTPGQGLQFLFEYFSETQRNKGNFPGRFSGRQFSNSRSEMNVSTLELGDSALYLCASSWTLAGGAYEQYFGPGTRLTVT.

The chain is built from TRBV28 and TRBJ1-6, with a possible D match to TRBD1 (5 bases). This CDR3 region has 14 residues. Trimming took off 7 bases at V and 5 bases at J, with 12 bases between the two ends. CDR1 MDHEN and CDR2 SYDVKM come from the germline V gene. The CDR3 is CASILQGNNSPLHF. The DNA of the CDR3 is TGTGCCAGCATCCTCCAGGGTAATAATTCACCCCTCCACTTT. Complete variable domain (other parts from reference TRBV28 and TRBJ1-6): DVKVTQSSRYLVKRTGEKVFLECVQDMDHENMFWYRQDPGLGLRLIYFSYDVKMKEKGDIPEGYSVSREKKERFSLILESASTNQTSMYLCASILQGNNSPLHFGNGTRLTVT.

The gene calls are TRBV10-2 and TRBJ1-1; D is undetermined. Germline CDR1 is WSHSY and CDR2 is SAAADI. Trimming shortened V by 2 bases and J by 5 bases, and 6 bases separated the two germline ends. The CDR3 sequence is 12 residues long. CDR3 residues: CASSEAGTEAFF. DNA of the CDR3: TGCGCCAGCAGTGAGGCGGGGACTGAAGCTTTCTTT.

This clone was seen a few times. The chain employs TRBV7-8 and TRBJ1-4, with D possibly being TRBD1 (6 bases). This CDR3 contains 15 residues. The V gene lost 5 bases and the J gene lost 4 bases, with 14 bases spanning the gap. CDR1 and CDR2 from the germline V gene are SGHVS and FQNEAQ. DNA of the CDR3: TGTGCCAGCAGCCCTTACAGGGTGCTTAATGAAAAACTGTTTTTT. It encodes CASSPYRVLNEKLFF.

This clone appeared a few times. This chain joins TRBV5-6 and TRBJ1-2; D may be TRBD1 (6 bases). Germline CDR1 and CDR2: SGHDT and YYEEEE. V gave up 4 bases and J gave up 3 bases, with 13 bases separating them. The CDR3 loop spans 14 amino acids. The CDR3 region has the DNA TGTGCCAGCAGCGTCGGGACATCCCACTATGGCTACACCTTC. It is translated as CASSVGTSHYGYTF.

This clone was recorded only once. V usage is TRBV28 and J usage is TRBJ2-1, with TRBD1 as a possible D gene (7 bases). Trimming pared 8 bases from V and 3 bases from J, leaving 11 bases between. Looked up from germline, CDR1 is MDHEN and CDR2 is SYDVKM. The CDR3 is 13 residues long. CDR3 region: CASGGGVYNEQFF. CDR3 DNA sequence: TGTGCCAGCGGAGGGGGCGTCTACAATGAGCAGTTCTTC.

The rearrangement uses TRBV11-2 and TRBJ1-1, with D hard to call. Trimming took 0 bases from V and 4 from J, leaving 12 bases between them. Per the germline V gene, CDR1 is SGHAT and CDR2 is FQNNGV. The CDR3 extends over 15 amino acids. As DNA, the CDR3 is TGTGCCAGCAGCTTAGAGGTCGGTCTGAGCACTGAAGCTTTCTTT. Translation: CASSLEVGLSTEAFF.

The rearrangement links TRBV30 to TRBJ1-4, with TRBD1 as a possible D gene (5 bases). The germline V and J ends were trimmed by 3 bases and 3 bases, with 14 bases remaining between them. The CDR3 contains 15 residues. Germline V gene data show CDR1 as GTSNPN and CDR2 as SVGIG (reference sequence). CDR3 in DNA: TGTGCCTGGAGCATGCAGGGATCCTCTAATGAAAAACTGTTTTTT. Protein product: CAWSMQGSSNEKLFF.

V and J are TRBV5-1 and TRBJ2-2; 11 bases are shared with TRBD2. The CDR3 contains 15 residues. After removal of 3 bases from V and 4 bases from J, the junction contained 2 bases not matched to a gene. CDR1 is SGHRS, CDR2 YFSETQ, per germline. CDR3 region: CASSSGTSGTGELFF. The CDR3 nucleotides are TGCGCCAGCAGCTCCGGGACTAGCGGCACCGGGGAGCTGTTTTTT.

The chain links TRBV5-1 to TRBJ2-1; unclear D gene. V gave up 1 base and J gave up 1 base, with 9 bases separating them. Germline loops: CDR1 SGHRS, CDR2 YFSETQ. The CDR3 length is 15 residues. Here the CDR3 reads CASSLSAASYNEQFF. In nucleotides, the CDR3 is TGCGCCAGCAGCTTGTCCGCGGCATCCTACAATGAGCAGTTCTTC.

This clone turned up a few times. This sequence joins TRBV6-5 and TRBJ2-1; D ambiguous. The CDR3 covers 12 residues. Germline V CDR1 and CDR2: MNHEY, SVGAGI. The V and J ends lost 7 bases and 12 bases respectively, with 16 bases between them. This CDR3 reads CASISGSRRQFF. The CDR3 bases are TGTGCCAGCATCTCCGGGTCCCGAAGGCAGTTCTTC.

This sequence joins TRBV2 and TRBJ2-3; 8 nucleotides agree with TRBD1. The CDR3 has 14 amino acids. V trimming: 11 bases; J trimming: 1 base; junction bases outside the gene matches: 8. In germline, CDR1 is SNHLY, CDR2 FYNNEI. For the CDR3, the DNA is TGTGCCGGGACGGGGACAGGAGGCACAGATACGCAGTATTTT. Translating gives CAGTGTGGTDTQYF.

This chain links TRBV5-8 with TRBJ2-5, with 7 bases fitting TRBD2. The junction had 4 bases not matched to a gene; V was cut back by 3 bases and J by 5 bases. Germline V CDR1 and CDR2: SGHTS, YDEGEE. The CDR3 has 13 residues. This CDR3 is CASSSRGGETQYF. DNA for the CDR3: TGTGCCAGCAGCTCCCGGGGAGGGGAGACCCAGTACTTC.

The chain recombines TRBV5-4 with TRBJ2-7; 13 positions match TRBD2. Germline CDR1 reads SGHNT; CDR2 reads YYREEE (reference sequence). The trim removed 4 bases at V and 3 bases at J, leaving 4 bases unmatched. This CDR3 comprises 15 residues. CDR3 DNA: TGTGCCAGCAGCGGGGGACTAGCGGGGAACTACGAGCAGTACTTC. As protein: CASSGGLAGNYEQYF.

The gene calls are TRBV11-2 and TRBJ2-7; D possibly corresponds to TRBD1 (5 bases). Germline V gene sequence: CDR1 SGHAT, CDR2 FQNNGV. The germline V and J ends were trimmed by 1 base and 0 bases, with 13 bases remaining between them. The CDR3 is made up of 16 amino acids. CDR3 sequence: CASSLVGVATSYEQYF. The CDR3 bases are TGTGCCAGCAGCTTAGTAGGGGTAGCCACCTCCTACGAGCAGTACTTC.

DNA for the CDR3: TGTGCCAGCAGCCGGGGGGCGGGCACTGAAGCTTTCTTT. It specifies CASSRGAGTEAFF. V is TRBV5-6 and J is TRBJ1-1, with TRBD1 as a possible D gene (6 bases). The CDR3 covers 13 residues. V was cut by 4 bases and J by 4 bases, with 11 bases left in between. CDR1 and CDR2 (germline): SGHDT, YYEEEE.

This chain connects TRBV6-1 to TRBJ2-7, with TRBD2 as a possible D gene (6 bases). CDR1 is MNHNS and CDR2 is SASEGT in the germline V gene. With 6 bases removed from V and 4 bases from J, the gap between germline ends came to 16 bases. The CDR3 length is 14 residues. CDR3: CASRPGGFVYEQYF. In DNA form, the CDR3 reads TGTGCCAGCAGGCCTGGGGGGTTCGTATACGAGCAGTACTTC.